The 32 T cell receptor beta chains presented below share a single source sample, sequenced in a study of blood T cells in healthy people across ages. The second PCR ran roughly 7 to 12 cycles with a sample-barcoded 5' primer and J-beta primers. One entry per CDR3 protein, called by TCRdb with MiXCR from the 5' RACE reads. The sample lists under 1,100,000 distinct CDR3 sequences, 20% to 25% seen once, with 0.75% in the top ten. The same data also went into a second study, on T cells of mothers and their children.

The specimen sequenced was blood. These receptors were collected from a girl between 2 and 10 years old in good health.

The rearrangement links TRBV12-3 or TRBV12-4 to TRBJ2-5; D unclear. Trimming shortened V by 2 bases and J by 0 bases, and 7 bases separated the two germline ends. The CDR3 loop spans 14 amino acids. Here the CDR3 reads CASSLRLDQETQYF. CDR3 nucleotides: TGTGCCAGCAGTTTAAGGTTGGACCAAGAGACCCAGTACTTC.

CDR3 sequence reads: CASGSKETQYF. The CDR3 region has the DNA TGTGCTAGTGGCTCCAAAGAGACCCAGTACTTC. The chain is built from TRBV12-5 and TRBJ2-5; D is unclear. CDR1 and CDR2 (germline): LGHNT, FRNRAP. The CDR3 consists of 11 residues. The V and J ends lost 6 bases and 3 bases respectively, with 5 bases between them.

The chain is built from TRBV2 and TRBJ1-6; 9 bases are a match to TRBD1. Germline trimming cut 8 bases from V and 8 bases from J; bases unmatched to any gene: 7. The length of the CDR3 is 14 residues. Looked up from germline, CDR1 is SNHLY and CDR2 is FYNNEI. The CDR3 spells CASAPDRGHSPLHF. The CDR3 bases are TGTGCCAGCGCGCCGGACAGGGGACATTCACCCCTCCACTTT.

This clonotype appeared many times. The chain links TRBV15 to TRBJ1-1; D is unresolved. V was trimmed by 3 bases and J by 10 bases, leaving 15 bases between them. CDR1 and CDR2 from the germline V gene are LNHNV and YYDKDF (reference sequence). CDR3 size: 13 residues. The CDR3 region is CATSRTRARGAFF. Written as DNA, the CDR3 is TGTGCCACCAGCAGGACCCGCGCGCGAGGAGCTTTCTTT. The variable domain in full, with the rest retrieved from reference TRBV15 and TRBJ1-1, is DAMVIQNPRYQVTQFGKPVTLSCSQTLNHNVMYWYQQKSSQAPKLLFHYYDKDFNNEADTPDNFQSRRPNTSFCFLDIRSPGLGDTAMYLCATSRTRARGAFFGQGTRLTVV.

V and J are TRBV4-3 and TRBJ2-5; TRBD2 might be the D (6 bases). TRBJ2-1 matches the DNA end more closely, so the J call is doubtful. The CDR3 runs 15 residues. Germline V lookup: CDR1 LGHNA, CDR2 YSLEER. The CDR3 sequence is CASSQPGLDYNEQFF. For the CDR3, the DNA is TGCGCCAGCAGCCAACCGGGACTGGACTACAATGAGCAGTTCTTC.

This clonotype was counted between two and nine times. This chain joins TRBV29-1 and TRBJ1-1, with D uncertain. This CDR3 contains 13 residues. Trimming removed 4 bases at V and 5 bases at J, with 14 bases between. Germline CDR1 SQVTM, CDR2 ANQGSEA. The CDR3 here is CSVGPGIKTEAFF. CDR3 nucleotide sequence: TGCAGCGTTGGGCCGGGGATTAAGACTGAAGCTTTCTTT.

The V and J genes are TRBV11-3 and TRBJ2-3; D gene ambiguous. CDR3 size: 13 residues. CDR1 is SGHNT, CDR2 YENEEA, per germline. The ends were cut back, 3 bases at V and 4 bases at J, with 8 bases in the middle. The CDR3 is CASSFHLADTQYF. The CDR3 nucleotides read TGTGCCAGCAGCTTCCATTTGGCAGATACGCAGTATTTT.

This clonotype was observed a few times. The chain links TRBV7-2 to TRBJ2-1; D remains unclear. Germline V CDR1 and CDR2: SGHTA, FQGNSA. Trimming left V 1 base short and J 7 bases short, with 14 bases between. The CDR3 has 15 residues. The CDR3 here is CASSLESLVRNEQFF. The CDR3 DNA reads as TGTGCCAGCAGCTTAGAGAGCCTAGTAAGGAATGAGCAGTTCTTC.

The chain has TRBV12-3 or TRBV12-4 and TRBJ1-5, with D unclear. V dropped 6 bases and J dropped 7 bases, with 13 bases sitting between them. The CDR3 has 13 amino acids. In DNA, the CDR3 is TGTGCCAGCAGCTCTTACTCGAGCCAGCCCCAGCATTTT. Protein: CASSSYSSQPQHF.

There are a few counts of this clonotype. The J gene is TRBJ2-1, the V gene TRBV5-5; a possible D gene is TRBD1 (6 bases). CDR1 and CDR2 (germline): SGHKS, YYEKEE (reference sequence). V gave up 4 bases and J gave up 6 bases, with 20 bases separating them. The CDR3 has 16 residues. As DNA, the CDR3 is TGTGCCAGCAGCAGCACAGACAGGTTTGGGATCAATGAGCAGTTCTTC. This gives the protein CASSSTDRFGINEQFF. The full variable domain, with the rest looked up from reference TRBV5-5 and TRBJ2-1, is DAGVTQSPTHLIKTRGQQVTLRCSPISGHKSVSWYQQVLGQGPQFIFQYYEKEERGRGNFPDRFSARQFPNYSSELNVNALLLGDSALYLCASSSTDRFGINEQFFGPGTRLTVL.

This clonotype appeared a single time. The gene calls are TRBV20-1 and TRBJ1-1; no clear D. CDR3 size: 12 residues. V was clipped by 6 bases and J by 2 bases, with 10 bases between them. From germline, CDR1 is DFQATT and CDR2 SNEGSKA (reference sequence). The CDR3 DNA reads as TGCAGTGCGAACGACGAAAACACTGAAGCTTTCTTT. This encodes CSANDENTEAFF.

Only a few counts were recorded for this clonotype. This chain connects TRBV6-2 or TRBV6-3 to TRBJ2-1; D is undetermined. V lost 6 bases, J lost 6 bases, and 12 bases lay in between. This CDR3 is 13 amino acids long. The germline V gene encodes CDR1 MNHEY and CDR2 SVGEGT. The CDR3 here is CASRKTPGNEQFF. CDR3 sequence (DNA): TGTGCCAGCAGAAAGACCCCAGGCAATGAGCAGTTCTTC.

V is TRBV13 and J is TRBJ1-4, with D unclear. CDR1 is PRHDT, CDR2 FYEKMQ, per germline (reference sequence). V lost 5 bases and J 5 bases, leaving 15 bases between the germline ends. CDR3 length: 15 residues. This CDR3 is CASSTSAALNEKLFF. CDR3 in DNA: TGTGCCAGCAGCACATCGGCGGCGCTCAATGAAAAACTGTTTTTT. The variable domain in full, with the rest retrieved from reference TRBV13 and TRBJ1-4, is AAGVIQSPRHLIKEKRETATLKCYPIPRHDTVYWYQQGPGQDPQFLISFYEKMQSDKGSIPDRFSAQQFSDYHSELNMSSLELGDSALYFCASSTSAALNEKLFFGSGTQLSVL.

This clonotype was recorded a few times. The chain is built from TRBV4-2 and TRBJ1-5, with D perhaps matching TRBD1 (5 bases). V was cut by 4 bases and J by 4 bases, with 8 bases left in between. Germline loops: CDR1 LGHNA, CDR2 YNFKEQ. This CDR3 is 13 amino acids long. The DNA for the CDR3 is TGTGCCAGCAGCCGGGACCCGAATCAGCCCCAGCATTTT. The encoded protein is CASSRDPNQPQHF.

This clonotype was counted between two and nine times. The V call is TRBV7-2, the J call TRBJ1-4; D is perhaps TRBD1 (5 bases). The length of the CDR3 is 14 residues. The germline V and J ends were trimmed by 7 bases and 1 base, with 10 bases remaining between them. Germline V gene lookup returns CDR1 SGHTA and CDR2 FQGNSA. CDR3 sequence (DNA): TGTGCCAGCACTTGGGGCAGAACTAATGAAAAACTGTTTTTT. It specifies CASTWGRTNEKLFF.

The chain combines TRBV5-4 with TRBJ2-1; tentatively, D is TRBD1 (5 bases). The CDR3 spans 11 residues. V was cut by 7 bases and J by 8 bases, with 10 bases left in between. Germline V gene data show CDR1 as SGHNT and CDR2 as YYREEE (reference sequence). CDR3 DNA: TGTGCCAGCCTATTAGGGGATGAGCAGTTCTTC. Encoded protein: CASLLGDEQFF.

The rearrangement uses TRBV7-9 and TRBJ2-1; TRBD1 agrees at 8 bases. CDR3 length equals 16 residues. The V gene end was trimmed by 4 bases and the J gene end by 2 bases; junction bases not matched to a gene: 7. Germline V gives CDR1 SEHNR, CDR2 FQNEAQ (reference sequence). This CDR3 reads CASSWLGQGTYNEQFF. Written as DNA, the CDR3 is TGTGCCAGCAGCTGGCTAGGACAGGGCACCTACAATGAGCAGTTCTTC.

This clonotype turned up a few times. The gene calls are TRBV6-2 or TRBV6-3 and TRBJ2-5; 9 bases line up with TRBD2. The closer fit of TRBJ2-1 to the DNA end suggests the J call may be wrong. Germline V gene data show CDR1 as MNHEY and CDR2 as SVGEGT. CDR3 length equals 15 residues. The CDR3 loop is CASIRASGTYNEQFF. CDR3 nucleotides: TGTGCCAGCATAAGGGCTAGCGGGACTTACAATGAGCAGTTCTTC.

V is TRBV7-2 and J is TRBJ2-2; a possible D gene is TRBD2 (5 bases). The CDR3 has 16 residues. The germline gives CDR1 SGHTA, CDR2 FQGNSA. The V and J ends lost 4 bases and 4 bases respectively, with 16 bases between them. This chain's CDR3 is CASSSWTGFTTGELFF. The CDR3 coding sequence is TGTGCCAGCAGCTCGTGGACGGGATTCACCACCGGGGAGCTGTTTTTT. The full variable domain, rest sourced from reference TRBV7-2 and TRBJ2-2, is GAGVSQSPSNKVTEKGKDVELRCDPISGHTALYWYRQSLGQGLEFLIYFQGNSAPDKSGLPSDRFSAERTGGSVSTLTIQRTQQEDSAVYLCASSSWTGFTTGELFFGEGSRLTVL.

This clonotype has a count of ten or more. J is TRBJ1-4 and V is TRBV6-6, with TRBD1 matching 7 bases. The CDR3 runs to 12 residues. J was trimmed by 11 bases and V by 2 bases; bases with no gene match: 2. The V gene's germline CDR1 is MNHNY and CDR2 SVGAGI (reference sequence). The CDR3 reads CASSYGTEKLFF. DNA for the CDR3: TGTGCCAGCAGTTACGGGACAGAGAAACTGTTTTTT.

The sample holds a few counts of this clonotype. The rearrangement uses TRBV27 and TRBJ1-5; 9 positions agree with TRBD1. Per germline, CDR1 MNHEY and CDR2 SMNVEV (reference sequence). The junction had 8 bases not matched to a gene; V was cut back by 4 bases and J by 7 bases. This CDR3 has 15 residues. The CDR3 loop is CASSWGQGEGQPQHF. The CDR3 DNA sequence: TGTGCCAGCAGTTGGGGACAGGGCGAAGGCCAGCCCCAGCATTTT.

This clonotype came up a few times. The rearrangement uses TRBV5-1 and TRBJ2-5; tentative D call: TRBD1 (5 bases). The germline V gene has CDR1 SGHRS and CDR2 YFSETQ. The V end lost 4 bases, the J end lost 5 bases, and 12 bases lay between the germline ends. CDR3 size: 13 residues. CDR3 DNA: TGCGCCAGCAGCAACAGGTTGGAGGAGACCCAGTACTTC. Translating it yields CASSNRLEETQYF.

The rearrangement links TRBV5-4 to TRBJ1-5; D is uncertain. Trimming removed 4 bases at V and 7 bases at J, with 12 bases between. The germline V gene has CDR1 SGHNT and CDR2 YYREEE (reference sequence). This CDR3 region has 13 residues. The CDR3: CASSPPSGQPQHF. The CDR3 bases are TGTGCCAGCAGCCCGCCTTCGGGACAGCCCCAGCATTTT.

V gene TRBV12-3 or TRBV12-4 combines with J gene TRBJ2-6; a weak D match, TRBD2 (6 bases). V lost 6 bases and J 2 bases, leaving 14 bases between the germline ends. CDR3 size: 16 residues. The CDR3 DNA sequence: TGTGCCAGCAGCCTTTCCTCGGGGGCTGGGGCCAACGTCCTGACTTTC. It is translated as CASSLSSGAGANVLTF.

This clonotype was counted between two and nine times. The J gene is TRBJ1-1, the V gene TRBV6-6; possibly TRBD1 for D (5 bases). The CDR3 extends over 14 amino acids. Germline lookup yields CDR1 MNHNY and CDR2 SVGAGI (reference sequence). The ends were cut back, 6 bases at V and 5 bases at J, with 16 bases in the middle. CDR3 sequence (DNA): TGTGCCAGCAGGCGCCTCGGGGACGGTACTGAAGCTTTCTTT. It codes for CASRRLGDGTEAFF.

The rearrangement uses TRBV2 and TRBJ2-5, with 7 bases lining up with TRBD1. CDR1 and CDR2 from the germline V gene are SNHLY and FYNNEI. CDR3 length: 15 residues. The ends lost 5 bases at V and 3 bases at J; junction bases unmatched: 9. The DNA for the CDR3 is TGTGCCAGCAGTACCATCGAGACAGGGAAAGAGACCCAGTACTTC. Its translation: CASSTIETGKETQYF. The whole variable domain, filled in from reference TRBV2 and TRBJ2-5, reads EPEVTQTPSHQVTQMGQEVILRCVPISNHLYFYWYRQILGQKVEFLVSFYNNEISEKSEIFDDQFSVERPDGSNFTLKIRSTKLEDSAMYFCASSTIETGKETQYFGPGTRLLVL.

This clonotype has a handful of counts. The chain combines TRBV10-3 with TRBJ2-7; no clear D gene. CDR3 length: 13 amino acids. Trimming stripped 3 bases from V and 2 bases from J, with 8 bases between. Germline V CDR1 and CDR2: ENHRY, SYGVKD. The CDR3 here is CAISDRQPYEQYF. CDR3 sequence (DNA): TGTGCCATCAGTGACCGGCAGCCCTACGAGCAGTACTTC.

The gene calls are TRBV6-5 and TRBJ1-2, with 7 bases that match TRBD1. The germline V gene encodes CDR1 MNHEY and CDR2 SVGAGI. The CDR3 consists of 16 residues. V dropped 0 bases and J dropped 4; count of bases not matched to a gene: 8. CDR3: CASSYSEAGGGYGYTF. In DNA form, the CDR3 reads TGTGCCAGCAGTTACTCTGAGGCAGGGGGAGGCTATGGCTACACCTTC.

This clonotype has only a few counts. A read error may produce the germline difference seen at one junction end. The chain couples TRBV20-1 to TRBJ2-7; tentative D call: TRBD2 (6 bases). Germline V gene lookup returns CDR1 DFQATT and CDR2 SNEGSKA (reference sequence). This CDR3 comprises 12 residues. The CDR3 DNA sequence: TGCAGTGTTTTAGCGGACGGCTACGGGCAGTACTTC. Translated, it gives CSVLADGYGQYF.

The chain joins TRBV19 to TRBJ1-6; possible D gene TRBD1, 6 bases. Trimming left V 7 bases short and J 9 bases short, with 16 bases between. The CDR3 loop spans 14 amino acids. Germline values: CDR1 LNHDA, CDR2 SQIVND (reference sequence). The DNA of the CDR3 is TGTGCCAGTAACGCAGGGGAAAGGGGTTCACCCCTCCACTTT. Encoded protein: CASNAGERGSPLHF.

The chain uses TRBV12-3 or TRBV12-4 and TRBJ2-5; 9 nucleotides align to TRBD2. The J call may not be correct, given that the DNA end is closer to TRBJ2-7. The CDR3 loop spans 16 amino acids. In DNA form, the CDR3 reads TGTGCCAGCAGTTTCGACGGCGGGAGGGCTCTCTACGAGCAGTACTTC. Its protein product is CASSFDGGRALYEQYF.

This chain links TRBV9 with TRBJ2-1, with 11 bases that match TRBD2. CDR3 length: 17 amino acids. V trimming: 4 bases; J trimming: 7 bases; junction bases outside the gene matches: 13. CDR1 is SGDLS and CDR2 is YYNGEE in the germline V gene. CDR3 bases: TGTGCCAGCAGCTCCCGGGGGGGGACTAGCGGCTCAAATGAGCAGTTCTTC. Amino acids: CASSSRGGTSGSNEQFF.